These 9 T cell receptor beta chains were sequenced from one sample in a study of blood T cells in healthy people across ages. The second PCR ran roughly 6 to 11 cycles with a sample-barcoded 5' primer and J-beta primers. TCRdb ran MiXCR on the 5' RACE reads and lists one entry per CDR3 protein. This repertoire shows roughly 410,000 distinct CDR3 sequences, over 45% found once; its top ten account for 51%. Sequences were obtained from blood. These receptors all stem from a man aged 55 to 70 in good health.

The V and J genes are TRBV11-2 and TRBJ2-1; the D call may be TRBD1 or TRBD2 (5 bases each). Germline CDR1 SGHAT, CDR2 FQNNGV. The CDR3 has 16 residues. Trimming shortened V by 3 bases and J by 3 bases, and 15 bases separated the two germline ends. The CDR3, as DNA: TGTGCCAGCAGCTTGGCCTATCGGGACCTCTACAATGAGCAGTTCTTC. It codes for CASSLAYRDLYNEQFF.

This clonotype occurred a few times. This chain links TRBV9 with TRBJ2-5; possibly TRBD1 or TRBD2 for D (6 bases each). Between the trimmed V and J ends, which lost 4 bases and 5 bases, there was a span of 15 bases. Looked up from germline, CDR1 is SGDLS and CDR2 is YYNGEE. CDR3 length equals 14 residues. The CDR3 nucleotides are TGTGCCAGCAGCCCCCGGACAGCGGGTGAGACCCAGTACTTC. This encodes CASSPRTAGETQYF. The full variable domain, in which reference TRBV9 and TRBJ2-5 provide the parts outside the CDR3, is DSGVTQTPKHLITATGQRVTLRCSPRSGDLSVYWYQQSLDQGLQFLIQYYNGEERAKGNILERFSAQQFPDLHSELNLSSLELGDSALYFCASSPRTAGETQYFGPGTRLLVL.

This clonotype was detected many times. The chain has TRBV20-1 and TRBJ1-2, with D maybe TRBD1 (6 bases). CDR1 DFQATT and CDR2 SNEGSKA come from the germline V gene (reference sequence). The CDR3 runs to 12 residues. The ends were cut back, 5 bases at V and 1 base at J, with 8 bases in the middle. The CDR3 here is CSARTDNYGYTF. The CDR3 DNA is TGCAGTGCTCGGACAGATAACTATGGCTACACCTTC.

The chain combines TRBV5-4 with TRBJ1-1; D gene uncertain. V was pared by 1 base and J by 2 bases, with 12 bases between. CDR3 size: 15 residues. From germline, CDR1 is SGHNT and CDR2 YYREEE (reference sequence). The CDR3 loop is CASSLRSGKNTEAFF. The CDR3 DNA is TGTGCCAGCAGCTTGAGGTCCGGGAAAAACACTGAAGCTTTCTTT.

The chain recombines TRBV19 with TRBJ2-3, with D perhaps given as TRBD1 or TRBD2 (6 bases each). This CDR3 contains 14 residues. V was shortened by 2 bases and J by 6 bases, with 12 bases between the two germline ends. Germline CDR1 is LNHDA and CDR2 is SQIVND (reference sequence). The CDR3 DNA follows: TGTGCCAGTAGTATATCCCTCGGGGGCGATACGCAGTATTTT. It is translated as CASSISLGGDTQYF.

The chain has TRBV10-1 and TRBJ2-3, with a possible D match to TRBD1 (6 bases). Germline values: CDR1 WNHNN, CDR2 SYGVQD (reference sequence). CDR3 length: 17 amino acids. V shed 1 base and J shed 0 bases, with 14 bases lying between them. Here the CDR3 DNA reads TGCGCCAGCAGTGAGTTACAGGGCGAGACTAGCACAGATACGCAGTATTTT. Translation: CASSELQGETSTDTQYF.

J is TRBJ2-5 and V is TRBV20-1; the match to TRBD2 covers 11 bases. With the DNA end fitting TRBJ2-7 better, the J assignment may be wrong. CDR1 is DFQATT and CDR2 is SNEGSKA in the germline V gene (reference sequence). The CDR3 is 14 amino acids. Here the CDR3 DNA reads TGCAGTGCGGACCAACTAGCGGGAGTTTACGAGCAGTACTTC. It specifies CSADQLAGVYEQYF.

This clonotype has a handful of counts. This rearrangement joins TRBV5-1 to TRBJ2-7; D assignment may be TRBD1 or TRBD2 (5 bases each). The CDR3 loop spans 14 amino acids. The germline V gene has CDR1 SGHRS and CDR2 YFSETQ. Trimming stripped 4 bases from V and 10 bases from J, with 21 bases between. The CDR3 sequence is CASSLTNREGAQYF. The CDR3 bases are TGCGCCAGCAGCCTGACTAATCGGGAAGGGGCCCAGTACTTC.

Concerning this clonotype itself: Sequence at one end of the junction differs from germline and may be a read error. The rearrangement uses TRBV20-1 and TRBJ1-1, with D possibly being TRBD1 (6 bases). The CDR3 runs 15 residues. Germline loops: CDR1 DFQATT, CDR2 SNEGSKA (reference sequence). CDR3 in DNA: TGCAGTGCCGGGGCCCAGGGGCTGGGGAACACTGGAGCTTTCTTT. Residues: CSAGAQGLGNTGAFF.